Listed below are T cell receptor beta chains from one sample, sequenced in a study of OX40 agonist ivuxolimab in advanced cancers. Clones were sequenced by immunoSEQ multiplex PCR, and TCRdb holds only the in-frame ones, with some missing. The table records almost 85,000 clones, around 94% of them present only once. The input for sequencing was CD4+ or CD8+ T cells sorted from blood, taken in a trial of the OX40 agonist ivuxolimab. The receptors here all came from an adult with an advanced solid tumor such as melanoma, head and neck, liver or kidney cancer. CDR3s include the opening cysteine and the closing phenylalanine or tryptophan.

V gene: TRBV6-5
J gene: TRBJ2-1
CDR3 protein: CASSYSVVSQYNEQFF

V gene: TRBV27
J gene: TRBJ2-5
CDR3 protein: CASSLRDGQETQYF

V gene: TRBV5-5
J gene: TRBJ2-7
CDR3 protein: CASSLADRQRTESYEQYF

V gene: TRBV29-1
J gene: TRBJ2-1
CDR3 protein: CSVGRDSYNEQFF

V gene: TRBV13
J gene: TRBJ2-7
CDR3 protein: CASSLGSGDRVYF

V gene: TRBV27
J gene: TRBJ2-7
CDR3 protein: CASSVSRERPLVEQYF

V gene: TRBV10-2
J gene: TRBJ1-4
CDR3 protein: CASSESLAVWEKLFF

V gene: TRBV6-4
J gene: TRBJ2-1
CDR3 protein: CASSDWFGQGYNEQFF

V gene: TRBV21-1
J gene: TRBJ2-7
CDR3 protein: CASRGTRWEQYF

V gene: TRBV7-6
J gene: TRBJ2-7
CDR3 protein: CASSSHLKGPWEQYF

V gene: TRBV5-6
J gene: TRBJ1-4
CDR3 protein: CASSLSAALVIEKLFF

V gene: TRBV7-6
J gene: TRBJ2-3
CDR3 protein: CASSSGVEGTTTDTQYF

V gene: TRBV27
J gene: TRBJ2-3
CDR3 protein: CASSSTLDTQYF

V gene: TRBV19
J gene: TRBJ2-3
CDR3 protein: CASSQTQTRTDTQYF

V gene: TRBV11-3
J gene: TRBJ2-7
CDR3 protein: CASSTEGGYSYEQYF

V gene: TRBV9
J gene: TRBJ1-2
CDR3 protein: CASSQGRRVYGYTF

V gene: TRBV27
J gene: TRBJ2-1
CDR3 protein: CASSLGVQEQFF

V gene: TRBV5-6
J gene: TRBJ1-1
CDR3 protein: CASSLPPLRVDTEAFF

V gene: TRBV15
J gene: TRBJ1-4
CDR3 protein: CATSIAATNEKLFF

V gene: TRBV7-6
J gene: TRBJ2-1
CDR3 protein: CASSLEVGLYVYNEQFF

V gene: TRBV5-1
J gene: TRBJ2-1
CDR3 protein: CASSSPVGRSYNEQFF

V gene: TRBV18
J gene: TRBJ2-7
CDR3 protein: CASSPEQKPAEQYF

V gene: TRBV7-9
J gene: TRBJ2-3
CDR3 protein: CASSFPSGLTDTQYF

V gene: TRBV2
J gene: TRBJ2-5
CDR3 protein: CASSWTGPRETQYF

V gene: TRBV6-6
J gene: TRBJ2-7
CDR3 protein: CASSYDGSYEQYF

V gene: TRBV18
J gene: TRBJ1-1
CDR3 protein: CASSSLGSVSEAFF

V gene: TRBV27
J gene: TRBJ2-1
CDR3 protein: CASSLSSGTRGYNEQFF

V gene: TRBV5-1
J gene: TRBJ2-3
CDR3 protein: CASSLSEGREVRDTQYF

V gene: TRBV7-9
J gene: TRBJ2-7
CDR3 protein: CASSLRGLASYEQYF

V gene: TRBV13
J gene: TRBJ2-7
CDR3 protein: CASSHRTVPYEQYF

V gene: TRBV9
J gene: TRBJ2-5
CDR3 protein: CASGEGETQYF

V gene: TRBV7-2
J gene: TRBJ2-1
CDR3 protein: CASSFDNYNEQFF

V gene: TRBV13
J gene: TRBJ2-2
CDR3 protein: CASRERAGYTGELFF

V gene: TRBV19
J gene: TRBJ1-1
CDR3 protein: CASSVLGGVWTEAFF

V gene: TRBV10-3
J gene: TRBJ2-7
CDR3 protein: CAISEFEGGVSYEQYF

V gene: TRBV9
J gene: TRBJ2-6
CDR3 protein: CASGQRVSGANVLTF

V gene: TRBV10-1
J gene: TRBJ1-1
CDR3 protein: CARPRAAGNTEAFF

V gene: TRBV14
J gene: TRBJ1-1
CDR3 protein: CASSLTGGPEAFF

V gene: TRBV25-1
J gene: TRBJ1-1
CDR3 protein: CASIGRVNTEAFF

V gene: TRBV11-2
J gene: TRBJ1-1
CDR3 protein: CASSLLKGVPLMNTEAFF

V gene: TRBV7-6
J gene: TRBJ2-7
CDR3 protein: CASSSTYRDSRSYEQYF